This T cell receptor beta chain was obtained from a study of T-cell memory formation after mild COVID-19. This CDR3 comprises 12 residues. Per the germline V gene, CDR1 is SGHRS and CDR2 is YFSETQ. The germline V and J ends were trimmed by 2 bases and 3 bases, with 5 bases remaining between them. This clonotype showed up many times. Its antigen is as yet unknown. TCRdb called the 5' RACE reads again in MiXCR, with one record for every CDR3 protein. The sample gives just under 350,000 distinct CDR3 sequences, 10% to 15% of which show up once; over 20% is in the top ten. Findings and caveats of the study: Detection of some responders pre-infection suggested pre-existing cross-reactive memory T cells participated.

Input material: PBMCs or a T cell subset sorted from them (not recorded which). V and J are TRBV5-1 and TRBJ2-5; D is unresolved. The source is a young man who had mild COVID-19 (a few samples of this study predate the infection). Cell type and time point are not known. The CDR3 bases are TGCGCCAGCAGCTTACAGAAAGAGACCCAGTACTTC. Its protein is CASSLQKETQYF.